A selection of T cell receptor beta chains follows, all from one sample in a study of molecular identifiers for immune sequencing clone quantification. TCRdb re-called the PCR reads with MiXCR, one entry per CDR3 protein. The data show under 800,000 distinct CDR3 sequences, about 25% seen once. Sequenced input: naive CD8+ T cells from blood, with Jurkat cell RNA spiked in. The source of these receptors is a human donor in good health. Some libraries in this study had Jurkat cell RNA spiked in. CDR3s include the opening cysteine and the closing phenylalanine or tryptophan.

j_call | v_call | cdr3_aa
TRBJ2-4 | TRBV27 | CASSPPGLAGSKNIQYF
TRBJ1-5 | TRBV13 | CASSPPPTGKLQPQHF
TRBJ2-3 | TRBV11-2 | CASSLAPSGHTDTQYF
TRBJ2-1 | TRBV3-1 | CASSQEGGPRWGEQFF
TRBJ1-1 | TRBV10-2 | CASSVGQMEAFF
TRBJ2-5 | TRBV6-5 | CASSYSGATQETQYF
TRBJ2-7 | TRBV27 | CASSFLGTGLSYEQYF
TRBJ1-5 | TRBV7-9 | CASSSFPTSNQPQHF
TRBJ2-7 | TRBV30 | CAWSVTYEQYF
TRBJ1-2 | TRBV6-5 | CASSYWGYDGYTF
TRBJ2-1 | TRBV2 | CASSERDRGYNEQFF
TRBJ1-5 | TRBV4-1 | CASSKGEPSNQPQHF
TRBJ1-2 | TRBV11-2 | CASSHSAGINYGYTF
TRBJ1-5 | TRBV20-1 | CSARKPGQLPDQPQHF
TRBJ2-4 | TRBV4-3 | CASSQSTGANIQYF
TRBJ2-6 | TRBV12-5 | CASTPGGRGANVLTF
TRBJ2-1 | TRBV6-2/TRBV6-3 | CASSYPRGDEQFF
TRBJ2-5 | TRBV12-3/TRBV12-4 | CASSFPGQTETQYF
TRBJ2-5 | TRBV7-8 | CASGLAGGRPQETQYF
TRBJ2-3 | TRBV7-9 | CASRGTSGSAVDTQYF
TRBJ2-7 | TRBV4-2 | CASSQVVKSGDISYEQYF
TRBJ1-6 | TRBV28 | CASSLFRADSYNSPLHF
TRBJ2-3 | TRBV9 | CASSSGQTSTDTQYF
TRBJ2-5 | TRBV6-2/TRBV6-3 | CATRWLETQYF
TRBJ2-5 | TRBV3-1 | CASSQGTSPFLETQYF
TRBJ2-2 | TRBV20-1 | CSARVGFPNTGELFF
TRBJ2-2 | TRBV6-1 | CASSERWGAGGPNTGELFF
TRBJ2-6 | TRBV23-1 | CASSRTSGRVPGANVLTF
TRBJ2-7 | TRBV6-6 | CASSYSAIYEQYF
TRBJ2-7 | TRBV27 | CASSPGQGVPIWQYF
TRBJ2-3 | TRBV5-6 | CASSTTNTDTQYF
TRBJ1-5 | TRBV12-3/TRBV12-4 | CASSLGQVTGSNQPQHF
TRBJ2-1 | TRBV28 | CASTTGPLGNEQFF
TRBJ2-2 | TRBV29-1 | CSVPQSATGELFF
TRBJ2-1 | TRBV30 | CAFDRATYNEQFF
TRBJ1-6 | TRBV28 | CANGDRGDSPLHF
TRBJ2-2 | TRBV6-2/TRBV6-3 | CASRLLAGELFF
TRBJ2-7 | TRBV20-1 | CSARSGGAYEQYF
TRBJ1-6 | TRBV15 | CATSRDRGWSPLHF
TRBJ2-5 | TRBV3-1 | CASSPLWGDQEPQYF
TRBJ2-7 | TRBV6-2/TRBV6-3 | CASSSTGSNYEQYF
TRBJ2-7 | TRBV9 | CASSAAWTGDFYEQYF
TRBJ1-1 | TRBV12-5 | CASGLGRTTEAFF
TRBJ1-6 | TRBV12-3/TRBV12-4 | CASSPDGHSPLHF
TRBJ2-4 | TRBV21-1 | CASSLQVTGENIQYF
TRBJ2-4 | TRBV29-1 | CSVEDLNIQYF
TRBJ1-1 | TRBV7-9 | CASIQNAGGTEAFF
TRBJ2-5 | TRBV24-1 | CATSDFYQETQYF
TRBJ2-1 | TRBV29-1 | CSVMLYSDFLTSMQFF
TRBJ2-7 | TRBV29-1 | CSARDYSFEQYF
TRBJ2-7 | TRBV7-9 | CASSPPDRPYEQYF
TRBJ2-7 | TRBV5-1 | CASSLVGGDYEQYF
TRBJ1-1 | TRBV6-6 | CASSYEGPNTEAFF
TRBJ1-1 | TRBV21-1 | CASSTFLRDSYTEAFF
TRBJ2-7 | TRBV2 | CASSVDRQNLSYEQYF
TRBJ2-5 | TRBV13 | CASSPPGVETQYF